This T cell receptor beta chain derives from a study of cytomegalovirus exposure and HLA in healthy donors. The study ran its PCR with 60 Vbeta and 13 Jbeta primers. This table comes from immunoSEQ multiplex PCR, and its TCRdb copy is limited to in-frame clones, with some not included. The sample has some 170,000 clones, 60% to 80% seen once. Worth noting for this clone: The junction differs from germline at one of its ends, possibly a read error. This sample includes further DNA sequences coding for the same CDR3.

Germline V gene sequence: CDR1 MGHRA, CDR2 YSYEKL. CDR3 length: 14 amino acids. The receptor comes from a man aged 35 to 55 in good health and CMV-seropositive. Sequencing used PBMCs. The chain uses TRBV4-1 and TRBJ2-7, with TRBD2 identical over 11 bases. The CDR3 sequence is CASSTSGSIYEQYF. The CDR3 DNA follows: TGCGCCAGCAGTACTAGCGGGAGTATATACGAGCAATACTTC.